This T cell receptor (beta chain) was identified during a study of T cell responses to AZD1222 COVID-19 vaccine. For the study at large: Second-dose intervals of approximately 4 or approximately 12 weeks were pooled. Study-level results: Spike-wide vaccine-associated CD4 TCRs dominated at 160-218 and 743-854. After two AZD1222 doses, spike-specific TCR breadth and depth rose versus day 0.

On this clone itself: What it binds is unknown.

Unmatched junction bases numbered 11, after V lost 2 bases and J lost 8 bases. CDR3 length equals 18 residues. Germline V gene lookup returns CDR1 SEHNR and CDR2 FQNEAQ (reference sequence). The protocol was immunoSEQ multiplex PCR, while the TCRdb copy is restricted to in-frame clones and leaves out a portion. The repertoire holds 100,000 to 150,000 clones, with 90% as singletons. The sequence came from an adult in good health. The chain uses TRBV7-9 and TRBJ2-1, with 14 bases aligning to TRBD2. The starting material was peripheral blood, obtained on day 0 of AZD1222 vaccination. CDR3 sequence (DNA): TGTGCCAGCAGCTTACCTTTAAGACTAGCGGGAGGGCTCCATGAGCAGTTCTTC. Its translation: CASSLPLRLAGGLHEQFF.